This TCR beta chain was identified in a study of blood T cell repertoires in COVID-19. Original data processing: How many nucleated cells were present was estimated from reference gene primer amplification. The protocol was immunoSEQ multiplex PCR, while the TCRdb copy is restricted to in-frame clones and leaves out a portion. V and J calls plus clone size are reproduced from that table; the DNA served to infer D and trimming. This table has just under 350,000 clones, under 95% appearing once. The junction had 11 bases not matched to a gene; V was cut back by 2 bases and J by 9 bases. The CDR3 is made up of 16 amino acids. The germline V gene encodes CDR1 MNHNY and CDR2 SVGAGI (reference sequence).

This chain joins TRBV6-6 and TRBJ1-5; 9 bases agree with TRBD1. This TCR derives from a woman younger than 35 who had recovered from COVID-19. The sequenced material came from peripheral blood. CDR3 DNA: TGTGCCAGCAGTTACACGGACAGGGGAATTAGGTTGCCCCAGCATTTT. This translates into CASSYTDRGIRLPQHF.